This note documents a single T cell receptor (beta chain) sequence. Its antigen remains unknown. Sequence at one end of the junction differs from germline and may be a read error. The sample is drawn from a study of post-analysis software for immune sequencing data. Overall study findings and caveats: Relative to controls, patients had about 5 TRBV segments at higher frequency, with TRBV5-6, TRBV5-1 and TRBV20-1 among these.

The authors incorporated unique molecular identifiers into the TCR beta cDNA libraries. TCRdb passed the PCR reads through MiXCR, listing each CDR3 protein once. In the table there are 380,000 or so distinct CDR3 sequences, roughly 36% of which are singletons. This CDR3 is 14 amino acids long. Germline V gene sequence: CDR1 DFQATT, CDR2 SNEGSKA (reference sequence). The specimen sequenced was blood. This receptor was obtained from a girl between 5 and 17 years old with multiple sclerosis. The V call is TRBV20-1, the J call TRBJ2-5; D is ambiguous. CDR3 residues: CSAGELGRGETQYF. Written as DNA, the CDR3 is TGCAGTGCTGGAGAGTTAGGGCGCGGAGAGACCCAGTACTTC.